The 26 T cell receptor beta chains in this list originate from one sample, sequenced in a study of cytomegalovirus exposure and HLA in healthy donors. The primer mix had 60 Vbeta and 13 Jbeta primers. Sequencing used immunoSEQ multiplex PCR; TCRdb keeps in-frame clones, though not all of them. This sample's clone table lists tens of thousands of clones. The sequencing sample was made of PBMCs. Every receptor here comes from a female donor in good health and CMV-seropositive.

In DNA form, the CDR3 reads TGCAGCGCCGAGAGCGCCTACGAGCAGTACTTC. Translation: CSAESAYEQYF. The rearrangement links TRBV20-1 to TRBJ2-7; no definite D call. The CDR3 covers 11 residues. Per the germline V gene, CDR1 is DFQATT and CDR2 is SNEGSKA (reference sequence).

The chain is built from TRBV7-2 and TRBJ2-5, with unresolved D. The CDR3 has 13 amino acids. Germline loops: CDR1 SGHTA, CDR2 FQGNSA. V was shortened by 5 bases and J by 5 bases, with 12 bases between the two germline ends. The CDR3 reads CASSPRSGETQYF. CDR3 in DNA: TGTGCCAGCAGCCCCCGTTCTGGCGAGACCCAGTACTTC.

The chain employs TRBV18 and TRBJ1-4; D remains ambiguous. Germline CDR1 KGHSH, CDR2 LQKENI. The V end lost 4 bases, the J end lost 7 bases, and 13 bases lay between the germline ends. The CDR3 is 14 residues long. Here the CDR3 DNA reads TGTGCCAGCTCACAAGACAACCTCCCTGAAAAACTGTTTTTT. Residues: CASSQDNLPEKLFF.

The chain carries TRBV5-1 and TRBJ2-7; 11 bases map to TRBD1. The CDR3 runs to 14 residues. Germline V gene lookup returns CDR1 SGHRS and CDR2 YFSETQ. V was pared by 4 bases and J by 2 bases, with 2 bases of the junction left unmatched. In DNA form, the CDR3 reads TGCGCCAGCAGCGTGGGACAGGGGGCCTACGAGCAGTACTTC. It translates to CASSVGQGAYEQYF.

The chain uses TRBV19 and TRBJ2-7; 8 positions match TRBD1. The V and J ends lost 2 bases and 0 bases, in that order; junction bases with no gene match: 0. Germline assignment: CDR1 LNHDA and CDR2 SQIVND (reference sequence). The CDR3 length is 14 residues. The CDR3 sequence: CASSIQGASYEQYF. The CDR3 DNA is TGTGCCAGTAGTATACAGGGGGCCTCCTACGAGCAGTACTTC.

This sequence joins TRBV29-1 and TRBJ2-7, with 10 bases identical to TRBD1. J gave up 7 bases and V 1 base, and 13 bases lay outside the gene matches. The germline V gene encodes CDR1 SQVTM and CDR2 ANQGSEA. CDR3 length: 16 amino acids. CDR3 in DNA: TGCAGCGTTGAAGGGAGACCGGGACAGGGGCGAGGGGAGCAGTACTTC. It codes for CSVEGRPGQGRGEQYF.

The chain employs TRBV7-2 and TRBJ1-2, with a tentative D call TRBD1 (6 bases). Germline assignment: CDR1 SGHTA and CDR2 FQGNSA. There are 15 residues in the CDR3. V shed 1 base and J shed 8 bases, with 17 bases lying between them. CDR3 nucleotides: TGTGCCAGCAGCTTAGGGGCGACAGGTCTAAGGGGCTACACCTTC. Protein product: CASSLGATGLRGYTF.

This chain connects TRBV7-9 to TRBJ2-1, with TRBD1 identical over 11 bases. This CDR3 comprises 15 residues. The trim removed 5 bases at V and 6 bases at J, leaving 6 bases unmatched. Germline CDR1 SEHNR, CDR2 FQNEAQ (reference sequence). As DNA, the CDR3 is TGTGCCAGCAGCCCGGGCGGGACAGGGGGCAATGAGCAGTTCTTC. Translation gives CASSPGGTGGNEQFF.

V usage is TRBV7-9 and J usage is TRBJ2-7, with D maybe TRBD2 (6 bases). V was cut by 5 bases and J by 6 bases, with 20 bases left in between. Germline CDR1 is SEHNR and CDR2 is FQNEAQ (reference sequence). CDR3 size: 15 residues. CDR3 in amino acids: CASSRGLWERVEQYF. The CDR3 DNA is TGTGCCAGCAGCCGGGGACTTTGGGAGCGGGTCGAGCAGTACTTC.

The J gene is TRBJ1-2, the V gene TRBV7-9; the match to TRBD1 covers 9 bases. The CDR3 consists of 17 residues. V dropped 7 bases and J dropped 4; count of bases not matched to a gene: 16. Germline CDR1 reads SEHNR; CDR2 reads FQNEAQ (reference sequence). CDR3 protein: CASTPVPGQGEVYGYTF. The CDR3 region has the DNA TGTGCCAGCACCCCGGTCCCGGGACAGGGAGAGGTCTATGGCTACACCTTC.

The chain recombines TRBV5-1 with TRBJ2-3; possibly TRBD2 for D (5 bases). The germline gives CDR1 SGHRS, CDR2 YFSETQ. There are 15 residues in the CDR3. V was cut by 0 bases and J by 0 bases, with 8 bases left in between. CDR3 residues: CASSLGTRSTDTQYF. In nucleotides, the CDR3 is TGCGCCAGCAGCTTGGGGACTCGTAGCACAGATACGCAGTATTTT.

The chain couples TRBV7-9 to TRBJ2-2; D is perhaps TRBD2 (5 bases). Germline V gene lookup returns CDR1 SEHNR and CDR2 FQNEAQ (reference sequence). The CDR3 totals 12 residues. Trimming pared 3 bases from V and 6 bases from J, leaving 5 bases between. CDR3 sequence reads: CASSFSAGELFF. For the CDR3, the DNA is TGTGCCAGCAGCTTTAGCGCCGGGGAGCTGTTTTTT.

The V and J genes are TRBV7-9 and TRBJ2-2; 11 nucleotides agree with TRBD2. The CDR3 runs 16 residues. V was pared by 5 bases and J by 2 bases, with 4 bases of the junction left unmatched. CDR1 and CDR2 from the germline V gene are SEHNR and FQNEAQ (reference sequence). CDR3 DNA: TGTGCCAGCAGCCTGGGACTAGCGGCTAACACCGGGGAGCTGTTTTTT. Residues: CASSLGLAANTGELFF.

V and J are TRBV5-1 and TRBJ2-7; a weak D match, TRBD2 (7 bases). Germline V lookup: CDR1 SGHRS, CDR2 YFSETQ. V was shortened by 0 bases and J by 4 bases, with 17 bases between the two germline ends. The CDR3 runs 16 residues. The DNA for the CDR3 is TGCGCCAGCAGCTTGGCGGCAACAGGGAGGGGGTACGAGCAGTACTTC. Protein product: CASSLAATGRGYEQYF. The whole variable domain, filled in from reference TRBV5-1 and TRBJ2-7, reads KAGVTQTPRYLIKTRGQQVTLSCSPISGHRSVSWYQQTPGQGLQFLFEYFSETQRNKGNFPGRFSGRQFSNSRSEMNVSTLELGDSALYLCASSLAATGRGYEQYFGPGTRLTVT.

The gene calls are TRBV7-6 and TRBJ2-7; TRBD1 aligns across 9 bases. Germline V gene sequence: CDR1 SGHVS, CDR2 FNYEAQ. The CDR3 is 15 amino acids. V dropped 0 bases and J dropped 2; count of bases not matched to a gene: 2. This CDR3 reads CASSLAGTGPYEQYF. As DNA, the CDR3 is TGTGCCAGCAGCTTAGCCGGGACAGGGCCCTACGAGCAGTACTTC. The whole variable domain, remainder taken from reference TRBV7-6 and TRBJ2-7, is GAGVSQSPRYKVTKRGQDVALRCDPISGHVSLYWYRQALGQGPEFLTYFNYEAQQDKSGLPNDRFSAERPEGSISTLTIQRTEQRDSAMYRCASSLAGTGPYEQYFGPGTRLTVT.

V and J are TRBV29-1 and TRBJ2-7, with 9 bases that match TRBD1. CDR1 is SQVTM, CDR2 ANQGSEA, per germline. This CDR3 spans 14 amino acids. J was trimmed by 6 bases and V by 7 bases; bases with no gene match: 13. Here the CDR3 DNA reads TGCAGCGGGGAAGCCGGGACAGGGCACGGCGAGCAGTACTTC. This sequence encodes CSGEAGTGHGEQYF.

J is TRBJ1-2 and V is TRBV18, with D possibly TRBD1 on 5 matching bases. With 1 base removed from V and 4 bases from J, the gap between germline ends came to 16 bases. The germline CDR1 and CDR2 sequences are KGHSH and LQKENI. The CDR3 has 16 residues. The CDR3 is CASSPREGLDTYGYTF. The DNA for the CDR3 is TGTGCCAGCTCACCACGGGAGGGGCTAGATACCTATGGCTACACCTTC.

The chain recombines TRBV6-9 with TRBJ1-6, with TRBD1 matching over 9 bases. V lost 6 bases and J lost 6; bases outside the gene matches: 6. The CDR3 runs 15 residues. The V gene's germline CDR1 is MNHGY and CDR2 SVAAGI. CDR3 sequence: CASSSRQGGNSPLHF. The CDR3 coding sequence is TGTGCCAGCAGCTCCCGACAGGGGGGTAATTCACCCCTCCACTTT.

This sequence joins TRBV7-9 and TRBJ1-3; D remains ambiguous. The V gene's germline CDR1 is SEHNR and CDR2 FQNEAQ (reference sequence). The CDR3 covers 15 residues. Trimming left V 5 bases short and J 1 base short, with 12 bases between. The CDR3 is CASSTEGISGNTIYF. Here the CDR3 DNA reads TGTGCCAGCAGCACAGAGGGAATTTCTGGAAACACCATATATTTT.

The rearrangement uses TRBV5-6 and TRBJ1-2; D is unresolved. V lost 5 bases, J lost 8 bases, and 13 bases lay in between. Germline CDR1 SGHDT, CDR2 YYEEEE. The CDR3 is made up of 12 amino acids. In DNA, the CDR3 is TGTGCCAGCAGGGTTAGAGGAGGCGGCTACACCTTC. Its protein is CASRVRGGGYTF.

In nucleotides, the CDR3 is TGTGCTAGTGTCCCGGGACAGGGGTACAATGAGCAGTTCTTC. Its protein is CASVPGQGYNEQFF. The chain recombines TRBV12-5 with TRBJ2-1; 10 bases agree with TRBD1. This CDR3 spans 14 amino acids. J gave up 4 bases and V 7 bases, and 4 bases lay outside the gene matches. Germline assignment: CDR1 LGHNT and CDR2 FRNRAP.

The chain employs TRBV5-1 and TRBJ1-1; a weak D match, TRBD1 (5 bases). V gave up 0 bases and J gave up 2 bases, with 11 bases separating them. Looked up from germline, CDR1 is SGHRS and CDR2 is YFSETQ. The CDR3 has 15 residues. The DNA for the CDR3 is TGCGCCAGCAGCTTGGAAGGGAGGGGAAACACTGAAGCTTTCTTT. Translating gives CASSLEGRGNTEAFF. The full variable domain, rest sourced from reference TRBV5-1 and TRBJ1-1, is KAGVTQTPRYLIKTRGQQVTLSCSPISGHRSVSWYQQTPGQGLQFLFEYFSETQRNKGNFPGRFSGRQFSNSRSEMNVSTLELGDSALYLCASSLEGRGNTEAFFGQGTRLTVV.

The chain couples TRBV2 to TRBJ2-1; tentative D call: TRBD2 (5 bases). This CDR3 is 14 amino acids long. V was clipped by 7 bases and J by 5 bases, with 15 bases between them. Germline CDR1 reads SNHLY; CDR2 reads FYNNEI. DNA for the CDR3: TGTGCCAGCAAGGTGGGAGTATTAGACAATGAGCAGTTCTTC. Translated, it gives CASKVGVLDNEQFF.

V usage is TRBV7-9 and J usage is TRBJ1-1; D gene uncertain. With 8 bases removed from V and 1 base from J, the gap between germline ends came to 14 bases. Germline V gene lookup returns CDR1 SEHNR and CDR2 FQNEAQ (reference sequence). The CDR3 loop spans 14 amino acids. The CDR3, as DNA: TGTGCCAGCGACGGCACGGGGTGGAACACTGAAGCTTTCTTT. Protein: CASDGTGWNTEAFF.

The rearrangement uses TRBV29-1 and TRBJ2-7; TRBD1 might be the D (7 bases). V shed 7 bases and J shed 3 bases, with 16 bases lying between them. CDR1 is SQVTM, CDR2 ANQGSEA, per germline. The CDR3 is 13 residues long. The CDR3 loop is CSAGGPGGYEQYF. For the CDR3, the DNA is TGCAGCGCTGGAGGGCCAGGGGGCTACGAGCAGTACTTC.

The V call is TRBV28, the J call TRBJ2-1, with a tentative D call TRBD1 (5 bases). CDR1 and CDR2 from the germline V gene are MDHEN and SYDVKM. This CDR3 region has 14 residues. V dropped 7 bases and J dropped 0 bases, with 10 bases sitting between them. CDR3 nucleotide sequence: TGTGCCAGCACCGGACACCTCTCCTACAATGAGCAGTTCTTC. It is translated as CASTGHLSYNEQFF.